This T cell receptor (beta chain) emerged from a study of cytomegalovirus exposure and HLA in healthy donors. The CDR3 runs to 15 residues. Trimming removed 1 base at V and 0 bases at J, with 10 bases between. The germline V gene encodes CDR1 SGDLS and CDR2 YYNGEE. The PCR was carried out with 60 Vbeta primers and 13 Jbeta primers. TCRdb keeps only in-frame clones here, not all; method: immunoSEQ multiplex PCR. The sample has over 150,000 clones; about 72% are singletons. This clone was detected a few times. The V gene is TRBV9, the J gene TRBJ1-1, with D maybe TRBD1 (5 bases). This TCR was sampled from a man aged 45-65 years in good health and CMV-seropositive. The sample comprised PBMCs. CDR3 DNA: TGTGCCAGCAGCGTAACGACAGAGATGAACACTGAAGCTTTCTTT. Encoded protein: CASSVTTEMNTEAFF.